Described below is a single T cell receptor beta chain sequence and its context. Its cognate antigen is unknown. This record belongs to a study of glioma-infiltrating T cells. On the study more broadly: Sequencing aimed for about 4- to 10-fold coverage of about a million peripheral T cells.

The germline V gene encodes CDR1 SQVTM and CDR2 ANQGSEA. This CDR3 contains 13 residues. J gave up 6 bases and V 4 bases, and 4 bases lay outside the gene matches. TCR alpha and beta CDR3 regions were amplified from RNA using iRepertoire nested multiplex PCR. One-step reverse transcription and amplification started from approximately 100-400 ng of tissue mRNA or PBMC total RNA. TCRdb reprocessed the multiplex PCR reads via MiXCR and lists one record per CDR3 protein. The table includes fewer than 500,000 distinct CDR3 sequences, roughly two fifths detected once. Study results and caveats: Gliomas, especially low-grade, showed above-expected tissue-blood divergence; non-neoplastic patients showed below. Signature shared blood CDR3 motifs were enriched in low-divergence and depleted in high-divergence patients.

This receptor was identified in a human donor with low-grade glioma or glioblastoma, undergoing nonglioma brain surgery, or in good health (not recorded which). The chain links TRBV29-1 to TRBJ2-2; 8 positions agree with TRBD2. Sequenced: glioma tissue, nonneoplastic brain tissue, or PBMCs (not recorded which). The CDR3 DNA sequence: TGCAGCGTTGTGCGAGCGGGAGCCGGGGAGCTGTTTTTT. This gives the protein CSVVRAGAGELFF.